This TCR beta chain was identified in a study of neurological immune-mediated disorders. Study results and limitations: One related-CDR3 cluster, which may be a signature, held the repertoires of 18 of 34 multiple sclerosis patients after phylogenetic grouping.

This CDR3 is 17 amino acids long. CDR1 and CDR2 from the germline V gene are LNHNV and YYDKDF (reference sequence). Germline trimming cut 4 bases from V and 0 bases from J; bases unmatched to any gene: 9. Every sequencing run returned over 160 million TCR-beta sequences, which were derived from 15-18 subjects. TCRdb passed the 5' RACE reads through MiXCR, listing each CDR3 protein once. In the table there are about 66,000 distinct CDR3 sequences, roughly 3.9% of which are singletons. This clonotype appeared many times. The antigen remains unidentified. This chain joins TRBV15 and TRBJ1-5; 7 positions match TRBD1. This clonotype originated in a man aged 30 to 39 with multiple sclerosis. What was sequenced was PBMCs. CDR3 region: CATSKRHGTDSNQPQHF. CDR3 bases: TGTGCCACCAGCAAACGTCACGGGACAGATAGCAATCAGCCCCAGCATTTT.